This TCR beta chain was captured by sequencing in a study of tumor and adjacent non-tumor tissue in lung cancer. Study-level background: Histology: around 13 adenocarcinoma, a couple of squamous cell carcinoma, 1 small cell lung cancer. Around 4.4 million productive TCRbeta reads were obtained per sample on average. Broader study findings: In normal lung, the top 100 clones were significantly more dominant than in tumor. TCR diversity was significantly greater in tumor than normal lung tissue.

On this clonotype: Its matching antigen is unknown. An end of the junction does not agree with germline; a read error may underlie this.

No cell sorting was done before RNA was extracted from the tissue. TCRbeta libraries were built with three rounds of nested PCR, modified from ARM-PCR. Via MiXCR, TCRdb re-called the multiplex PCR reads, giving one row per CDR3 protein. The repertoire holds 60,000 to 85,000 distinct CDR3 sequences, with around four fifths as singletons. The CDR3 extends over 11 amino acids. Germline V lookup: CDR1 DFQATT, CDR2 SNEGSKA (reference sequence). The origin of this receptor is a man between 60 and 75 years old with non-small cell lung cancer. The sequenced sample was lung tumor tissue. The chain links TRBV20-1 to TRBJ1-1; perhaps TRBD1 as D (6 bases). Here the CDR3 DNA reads TGCACTGCTAGAGGGGGAGGGGAAGCTTTTTTT. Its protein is CTARGGGEAFF.